Below, 30 T cell receptor beta chains from the same sample are listed, as sequenced in a study of blood T cells in healthy people across ages. Alongside a J-beta primer mix, a sample-barcoded 5' primer served in a second PCR lasting about 6 to 12 cycles. TCRdb called the 5' RACE reads again in MiXCR, with one record for every CDR3 protein. Among over 700,000 distinct CDR3 sequences, roughly 25% were seen once, and the ten largest hold roughly a tenth. This sample was also put to use in a study of T cells of mothers and their children.

The source material was blood. The receptors here all came from a boy between 10 and 17 years old in good health.

This clonotype was observed many times. The chain is built from TRBV14 and TRBJ1-4; TRBD1 matches at 9 bases. CDR3 length equals 13 residues. Germline loops: CDR1 SGHDN, CDR2 FVKESK. V shed 6 bases and J 5 bases; nucleotides not matched to a gene: 1. Here the CDR3 reads CASRGQGNEKLFF. In nucleotides, the CDR3 is TGTGCCAGCAGAGGACAGGGGAATGAAAAACTGTTTTTT.

This chain joins TRBV12-5 and TRBJ2-1; the match to TRBD2 covers 9 bases. Germline V gives CDR1 LGHNT, CDR2 FRNRAP. Germline trimming cut 6 bases from V and 4 bases from J; bases unmatched to any gene: 13. CDR3 length: 17 amino acids. CDR3 residues: CASGGVGKAGGYNEQFF. CDR3 nucleotide sequence: TGTGCTAGTGGCGGGGTCGGAAAAGCGGGGGGTTACAATGAGCAGTTCTTC.

This clonotype was found a few times. A read error may be the cause here, since a much bigger clone is one base away. The chain recombines TRBV6-6 with TRBJ2-1; no reliable D call. Germline-derived CDR1 and CDR2 are MNHNY and SVGAGI (reference sequence). V was cut by 4 bases and J by 3 bases, with 13 bases left in between. The CDR3 consists of 15 residues. Here the CDR3 reads CASSFWEGLYNEQFF. CDR3 coding DNA: TGTGCCAGCAGTTTTTGGGAAGGGCTCTACAATGAGCAGTTCTTC.

The rearrangement joins TRBV19 to TRBJ1-2; 8 nucleotides line up with TRBD1. Germline lookup yields CDR1 LNHDA and CDR2 SQIVND (reference sequence). The CDR3 sequence is 14 residues long. V shed 3 bases and J 7 bases; nucleotides not matched to a gene: 7. The CDR3 region is CASSMDRELVGYTF. CDR3 DNA: TGTGCCAGTAGTATGGACAGGGAACTAGTTGGCTACACCTTC.

This clonotype came up a few times. CDR3 loop: CATRQTGTTYNEQFF. The CDR3 bases are TGTGCCACCAGACAAACCGGGACAACTTACAATGAGCAGTTCTTC. The chain carries TRBV15 and TRBJ2-1, with D possibly being TRBD1 (6 bases). From germline, CDR1 is LNHNV and CDR2 YYDKDF (reference sequence). Deletions cut 6 bases from V and 4 bases from J, with 16 bases between. The CDR3 covers 15 residues.

This clonotype was found many times. This sequence joins TRBV11-2 and TRBJ2-7; D unresolved. The CDR3 runs to 13 residues. The V gene's germline CDR1 is SGHAT and CDR2 FQNNGV. Trimming removed 1 base from V and 0 bases from J, with 4 bases in between. CDR3 in amino acids: CASSLGVSYEQYF. The DNA of the CDR3 is TGTGCCAGCAGCTTAGGCGTCTCCTACGAGCAGTACTTC.

V is TRBV5-1 and J is TRBJ2-1; TRBD2 aligns across 13 bases. CDR3 size: 18 residues. Germline-derived CDR1 and CDR2 are SGHRS and YFSETQ. V dropped 4 bases and J dropped 2; count of bases not matched to a gene: 9. CDR3 region: CASSLGTSGISPYNEQFF. CDR3 DNA: TGCGCCAGCAGCCTAGGGACTAGCGGGATCAGCCCCTACAATGAGCAGTTCTTC.

The V call is TRBV18, the J call TRBJ1-4; possible D gene TRBD1, 5 bases. Trimming pared 7 bases from V and 5 bases from J, leaving 14 bases between. The CDR3 length is 14 residues. Per germline, CDR1 KGHSH and CDR2 LQKENI. CDR3 region: CASCPGRLNEKLFF. The CDR3, as DNA: TGTGCCAGCTGCCCAGGGAGACTCAATGAAAAACTGTTTTTT.

A few counts support this clonotype. CDR3 DNA: TGTGCCAGCGGACCTTCTGGGGCCAACGTCCTGACTTTC. It specifies CASGPSGANVLTF. The rearrangement links TRBV6-5 to TRBJ2-6; no clear D. The CDR3 loop spans 13 amino acids. Trimming took off 8 bases at V and 1 base at J, with 6 bases between the two ends. Germline V gene data show CDR1 as MNHEY and CDR2 as SVGAGI.

This clonotype was counted once. The chain joins TRBV7-2 to TRBJ1-2; D unclear. Germline V lookup: CDR1 SGHTA, CDR2 FQGNSA. This CDR3 has 16 residues. V was clipped by 2 bases and J by 4 bases, with 17 bases between them. The CDR3 loop reads CASSLKTEGQTYGYTF. The CDR3 DNA reads TGTGCCAGCAGCTTAAAGACCGAGGGCCAGACCTATGGCTACACCTTC.

This clonotype has just one count. V gene TRBV5-1 combines with J gene TRBJ1-1; 9 bases line up with TRBD1. Trimming removed 4 bases from V and 7 bases from J; junction bases left unmatched: 8. The CDR3 totals 14 residues. The germline V gene has CDR1 SGHRS and CDR2 YFSETQ. The CDR3 nucleotides are TGCGCCAGCAGCAGAAGACAGGGGGAAAGTGAAGCTTTCTTT. Its protein is CASSRRQGESEAFF.

A remark on this clonotype: The CDR3 does not close with the conserved phenylalanine or tryptophan, likely indicating a read error. The V and J genes are TRBV5-1 and TRBJ2-5, with 12 nucleotides matching TRBD2. The CDR3 length is 16 residues. Trimming removed 3 bases from V and 2 bases from J; junction bases left unmatched: 5. Germline assignment: CDR1 SGHRS and CDR2 YFSETQ. Written as DNA, the CDR3 is TGCGCCAGCAGCTGGCCGGGACTAGCGGGTCAAGAGACCCAGTACCTC. Amino acid sequence: CASSWPGLAGQETQYL.

This clonotype was detected ten times or more. V is TRBV6-6 and J is TRBJ1-1; no clear D. Germline-derived CDR1 and CDR2 are MNHNY and SVGAGI (reference sequence). Trimming removed 6 bases from V and 1 base from J, with 18 bases in between. This CDR3 spans 16 amino acids. The CDR3 sequence is CASSPLFGEGNTEAFF. Here the CDR3 DNA reads TGTGCCAGCAGCCCCCTTTTCGGTGAGGGGAACACTGAAGCTTTCTTT.

This chain links TRBV4-3 with TRBJ2-2; tentatively, D is TRBD1 or TRBD2 (5 bases each). Trimming removed 0 bases from V and 10 bases from J, with 15 bases in between. Germline V gene data show CDR1 as LGHNA and CDR2 as YSLEER. The CDR3 totals 15 residues. As DNA, the CDR3 is TGCGCCAGCAGCCAAGATCGAGGGACCCTGGCGGAGCTGTTTTTT. Residues: CASSQDRGTLAELFF.

V is TRBV7-9 and J is TRBJ2-5; TRBD2 might be the D (5 bases). Near its end, the DNA agrees better with TRBJ2-7, so the J call may be wrong. Germline values: CDR1 SEHNR, CDR2 FQNEAQ (reference sequence). The CDR3 runs to 12 residues. The CDR3 loop is CASSLREGEQYF. As DNA, the CDR3 is TGTGCCAGCAGCTTACGGGAAGGCGAGCAGTACTTC.

This clonotype was observed a few times. V gene TRBV29-1 combines with J gene TRBJ1-1, with D hard to call. Per the germline V gene, CDR1 is SQVTM and CDR2 is ANQGSEA. This CDR3 is 11 amino acids long. V lost 7 bases, J lost 3 bases, and 9 bases lay in between. The CDR3 coding sequence is TGCAGCGGGGATTCGGACACTGAAGCTTTCTTT. Encoded protein: CSGDSDTEAFF.

CDR3 residues: CSASLIRGETQYF. The CDR3 region has the DNA TGCAGTGCTAGTTTAATTAGGGGTGAGACCCAGTACTTC. The chain joins TRBV20-1 to TRBJ2-5; possibly TRBD1 for D (5 bases). In germline, CDR1 is DFQATT, CDR2 SNEGSKA (reference sequence). The CDR3 has 13 amino acids. The ends were cut back, 3 bases at V and 5 bases at J, with 13 bases in the middle.

V is TRBV2 and J is TRBJ2-2; the match to TRBD2 covers 8 bases. V was pared by 5 bases and J by 7 bases, with 9 bases of the junction left unmatched. Germline CDR1 reads SNHLY; CDR2 reads FYNNEI. The length of the CDR3 is 15 residues. In nucleotides, the CDR3 is TGTGCCAGCAGTTCCAGCGGGAGTCGGGACGGGGAGCTGTTTTTT. It encodes CASSSSGSRDGELFF.

This clonotype was counted between two and nine times. This sequence joins TRBV20-1 and TRBJ1-4; 7 nucleotides agree with TRBD1. Unmatched junction bases numbered 20, after V lost 6 bases and J lost 4 bases. CDR3 length: 18 residues. Germline CDR1 DFQATT, CDR2 SNEGSKA (reference sequence). DNA of the CDR3: TGCAGTGCCCAAAGACAGGGCAGCAAAACCGGATTTAATGAAAAACTGTTTTTT. Amino acids: CSAQRQGSKTGFNEKLFF.

The rearrangement links TRBV29-1 to TRBJ1-1, with unresolved D. Trimming shortened V by 8 bases and J by 0 bases, and 13 bases separated the two germline ends. There are 13 residues in the CDR3. Germline CDR1 is SQVTM and CDR2 is ANQGSEA. CDR3 protein: CSSSPVMNTEAFF. Here the CDR3 DNA reads TGCAGCTCCTCGCCCGTGATGAACACTGAAGCTTTCTTT.

This clonotype was seen more than once but under ten times. The J gene is TRBJ2-1, the V gene TRBV10-3; TRBD1 agrees at 10 bases. Germline CDR1 reads ENHRY; CDR2 reads SYGVKD. The CDR3 covers 16 residues. V lost 3 bases, J lost 1 base, and 3 bases stayed unmatched. CDR3 bases: TGTGCCATCAGTGAACGGACAGGGGGTTCCTACAATGAGCAGTTCTTC. Translation: CAISERTGGSYNEQFF.

The chain is built from TRBV7-2 and TRBJ1-1; possible D gene TRBD1, 6 bases. The CDR3 totals 13 residues. Trimming pared 6 bases from V and 0 bases from J, leaving 8 bases between. Germline V gene sequence: CDR1 SGHTA, CDR2 FQGNSA. Here the CDR3 reads CASRYRVNTEAFF. In DNA, the CDR3 is TGTGCCAGCAGGTACAGGGTGAACACTGAAGCTTTCTTT.

Regarding this clonotype: Sequence at one end of the junction differs from germline and may be a read error. V and J are TRBV7-7 and TRBJ2-5, with D perhaps matching TRBD2 (6 bases). In germline, CDR1 is SSHAT, CDR2 FNYEAQ (reference sequence). There are 16 residues in the CDR3. The CDR3 here is CASSPRPRGWMETQYF. The CDR3 bases are TGTGCTAGCAGCCCCCGCCCCCGGGGGTGGATGGAGACCCAGTACTTC.

V is TRBV29-1 and J is TRBJ2-1, with D unclear. The CDR3 is 13 amino acids. Trimming removed 5 bases from V and 0 bases from J, with 8 bases in between. The germline CDR1 and CDR2 sequences are SQVTM and ANQGSEA. DNA of the CDR3: TGCAGCGTTAGCACCTACTCCTACAATGAGCAGTTCTTC. It codes for CSVSTYSYNEQFF.

The chain employs TRBV20-1 and TRBJ1-1, with unresolved D. There are 12 residues in the CDR3. Trimming cost V 5 bases and J 1 base, with 8 bases left between them. Germline V gene lookup returns CDR1 DFQATT and CDR2 SNEGSKA (reference sequence). In DNA, the CDR3 is TGCAGTGCTGGACTTGGGAACACTGAAGCTTTCTTT. Protein product: CSAGLGNTEAFF.

The gene calls are TRBV20-1 and TRBJ1-2; D is unresolved. The CDR3 consists of 11 residues. In germline, CDR1 is DFQATT, CDR2 SNEGSKA (reference sequence). The V end lost 6 bases, the J end lost 3 bases, and 8 bases lay between the germline ends. Written as DNA, the CDR3 is TGCAGTGCCACCCCCCACTATGGCTACACCTTC. Protein sequence: CSATPHYGYTF.

The chain joins TRBV3-1 to TRBJ1-2; 9 bases are a match to TRBD1. Germline V lookup: CDR1 LGHDT, CDR2 YNNKEL (reference sequence). The CDR3 loop spans 16 amino acids. After removal of 0 bases from V and 3 bases from J, the junction contained 5 bases not matched to a gene. CDR3 protein: CASSQESRTGDYGYTF. The DNA for the CDR3 is TGTGCCAGCAGCCAAGAAAGTCGGACAGGGGACTATGGCTACACCTTC.

This sequence joins TRBV7-2 and TRBJ2-5; no firm D call. Germline CDR1 reads SGHTA; CDR2 reads FQGNSA. Between the trimmed V and J ends, which lost 2 bases and 7 bases, there was a span of 8 bases. The CDR3 consists of 12 residues. For the CDR3, the DNA is TGTGCCAGCAGCTTATTGAGAGTGACCCAGTACTTC. As protein: CASSLLRVTQYF.

This clonotype was recorded a few times. The chain combines TRBV20-1 with TRBJ1-5; D possibly corresponds to TRBD1 (5 bases). V was cut by 1 base and J by 6 bases, with 22 bases left in between. This CDR3 has 17 amino acids. CDR1 is DFQATT, CDR2 SNEGSKA, per germline (reference sequence). CDR3: CSARVGGDVPSGQPQHF. DNA of the CDR3: TGCAGTGCTAGAGTTGGTGGGGACGTCCCTTCGGGTCAGCCCCAGCATTTT.

The V and J genes are TRBV4-2 and TRBJ2-1; possibly TRBD1 or TRBD2 for D (5 bases each). The germline V gene encodes CDR1 LGHNA and CDR2 YNFKEQ. Trimming took off 4 bases at V and 0 bases at J, with 16 bases between the two ends. The CDR3 extends over 17 amino acids. The CDR3 here is CASSPNLGAYSYNEQFF. As DNA, the CDR3 is TGTGCCAGCAGCCCCAACCTCGGGGCTTACTCCTACAATGAGCAGTTCTTC.